The entry that follows covers one T cell receptor beta chain sequence. Its specificity is not known. J lost 4 bases, V lost 4 bases, and 2 bases had no gene match. The CDR3 is 14 amino acids. The germline V gene has CDR1 KGHDR and CDR2 SFDVKD. This sample stems from a study of T cells after yellow fever vaccination. TCR cDNA, made by 5'RACE template switching, carried an added universal primer site and UMIs. Each CDR3 protein is one row after TCRdb ran MiXCR on the 5' RACE reads. The sample has around 340,000 distinct CDR3 sequences, roughly an eighth seen once; the top ten hold about 3%. General study findings and limits: Peak timing came faster in the weaker secondary response, day 5 versus 15. From the bulk population, abundant clonotypes could contaminate and appear within FACS-sorted repertoires. The study re-detected most primary-vaccination clones after the booster (around 96% CD4, just over 85% CD8).

The sample consisted of CD4+ T cells sorted from PBMCs, taken 15 days after the yellow fever booster vaccination. This TCR was sampled from a man between 18 and 29 years old who received the YFV17D yellow fever vaccine. V and J are TRBV24-1 and TRBJ2-1, with 8 bases aligning to TRBD2. CDR3 coding DNA: TGTGCCACCAGTGAACCTAGCGGGTACAATGAGCAGTTCTTC. It yields the protein CATSEPSGYNEQFF.